These T cell receptor beta chains were read from a single sample in a study of T-cell memory formation after mild COVID-19. TCRdb redid the calling of the 5' RACE reads with MiXCR, one entry per CDR3 protein. The data show roughly 550,000 distinct CDR3 sequences, with over 20% seen just once and roughly an eighth held by the top ten. Sequencing was performed on PBMCs or a T cell subset sorted from them (not recorded which). These receptors were collected from an adult woman who had mild COVID-19 (a few samples of this study predate the infection). Cell type and time point are not known. Both conserved end residues are part of each CDR3. The order of the fields is J gene, V gene, D gene, clone size, CDR3 protein, CDR3 DNA. The D gene is left open where the match is weak. Rows give clone size only sometimes, using once, few, many, or a class for an expanded clone.

J gene: TRBJ1-5; V gene: TRBV12-3/TRBV12-4; D gene: -; clone size: few; CDR3 protein: CASSRQVGGNQPQHF; CDR3 DNA: TGTGCCAGCAGTCGACAGGTCGGGGGCAATCAGCCCCAGCATTTT
J gene: TRBJ2-3; V gene: TRBV20-1; D gene: TRBD2; clone size: few; CDR3 protein: CSASWLAGVDTQYF; CDR3 DNA: TGCAGTGCTAGTTGGCTAGCGGGAGTGGATACGCAGTATTTT
J gene: TRBJ1-6; V gene: TRBV3-1; D gene: TRBD1; clone size: -; CDR3 protein: CASSRNRGNSPLHF; CDR3 DNA: TGTGCCAGCAGCCGCAACAGGGGAAATTCACCCCTCCACTTT
J gene: TRBJ2-6; V gene: TRBV24-1; D gene: -; clone size: few; CDR3 protein: CATSDPPRGANVLTF; CDR3 DNA: TGTGCCACCAGTGATCCACCACGTGGGGCCAACGTCCTGACTTTC
J gene: TRBJ2-3; V gene: TRBV10-3; D gene: -; clone size: -; CDR3 protein: CAISESTSHADTQYF; CDR3 DNA: TGTGCCATCAGTGAGTCTACTAGCCATGCAGATACGCAGTATTTT
J gene: TRBJ2-3; V gene: TRBV15; D gene: TRBD2; clone size: few; CDR3 protein: CATSTLVRRGAVTDTQYF; CDR3 DNA: TGTGCCACCAGCACCCTAGTTCGGCGGGGGGCCGTCACAGATACGCAGTATTTT
J gene: TRBJ2-5; V gene: TRBV11-2; D gene: -; clone size: -; CDR3 protein: CASSPSTGTGETQYF; CDR3 DNA: TGTGCCAGCAGCCCCTCGACTGGGACGGGAGAGACCCAGTACTTC
J gene: TRBJ1-1; V gene: TRBV4-1; D gene: -; clone size: -; CDR3 protein: CASSQDWTVSYTEAFF; CDR3 DNA: TGCGCCAGCAGCCAAGATTGGACAGTCTCGTACACTGAAGCTTTCTTT
J gene: TRBJ1-2; V gene: TRBV12-5; D gene: TRBD1; clone size: -; CDR3 protein: CASGLDRGTSPRYGYTF; CDR3 DNA: TGTGCTAGTGGCCTCGACAGGGGAACCAGTCCTCGCTATGGCTACACCTTC
J gene: TRBJ2-3; V gene: TRBV6-5; D gene: TRBD1; clone size: -; CDR3 protein: CASRRDSPSTDTQYF; CDR3 DNA: TGTGCCAGCAGACGGGACAGCCCGAGCACAGATACGCAGTATTTT
J gene: TRBJ2-2; V gene: TRBV7-9; D gene: -; clone size: few; CDR3 protein: CASSLELQAVLTGELFF; CDR3 DNA: TGTGCCAGCAGCTTAGAATTGCAAGCCGTACTAACCGGGGAGCTGTTTTTT
J gene: TRBJ2-3; V gene: TRBV24-1; D gene: TRBD2; clone size: few; CDR3 protein: CATSGLAGAQRNTQYF; CDR3 DNA: TGTGCCACCAGTGGGCTAGCGGGGGCCCAGAGGAATACGCAGTATTTT
J gene: TRBJ1-2; V gene: TRBV29-1; D gene: -; clone size: -; CDR3 protein: CSVVPQLPPNYGYTF; CDR3 DNA: TGCAGCGTTGTGCCACAGCTCCCGCCTAACTATGGCTACACCTTC
J gene: TRBJ1-2; V gene: TRBV7-9; D gene: -; clone size: -; CDR3 protein: CASSQGTYIPLHYGYTF; CDR3 DNA: TGTGCCAGCAGCCAAGGGACCTATATTCCCCTCCACTATGGCTACACCTTC
J gene: TRBJ2-7; V gene: TRBV20-1; D gene: TRBD2; clone size: few; CDR3 protein: CSARDARTSGRSYEQYF; CDR3 DNA: TGCAGTGCTAGAGATGCGAGGACTAGCGGGAGATCCTACGAGCAGTACTTC
J gene: TRBJ1-6; V gene: TRBV9; D gene: TRBD1; clone size: -; CDR3 protein: CASSSLGTANSPLHF; CDR3 DNA: TGTGCCAGCAGCTCCCTCGGGACAGCCAATTCACCCCTCCACTTT
J gene: TRBJ1-6; V gene: TRBV19; D gene: TRBD1; clone size: few; CDR3 protein: CASSINPGGNSPLHF; CDR3 DNA: TGTGCCAGTAGTATCAATCCAGGGGGCAATTCACCCCTCCACTTT
J gene: TRBJ2-1; V gene: TRBV12-3/TRBV12-4; D gene: TRBD1; clone size: few; CDR3 protein: CASSFLQGALNEQFF; CDR3 DNA: TGTGCCAGCAGTTTCCTTCAGGGGGCCCTCAATGAGCAGTTCTTC
J gene: TRBJ2-1; V gene: TRBV24-1; D gene: TRBD1; clone size: -; CDR3 protein: CATSDSGTAAYNEQFF; CDR3 DNA: TGTGCCACCAGTGATTCCGGGACAGCGGCCTACAATGAGCAGTTCTTC
J gene: TRBJ2-3; V gene: TRBV7-2; D gene: -; clone size: few; CDR3 protein: CASSRDGTSTDTQYF; CDR3 DNA: TGTGCCAGCAGCCGGGACGGCACTAGCACAGATACGCAGTATTTT
J gene: TRBJ2-1; V gene: TRBV20-1; D gene: TRBD2; clone size: -; CDR3 protein: CSAREAGLTLDEQFF; CDR3 DNA: TGCAGTGCTAGAGAAGCGGGGTTAACACTTGATGAGCAGTTCTTC
J gene: TRBJ2-1; V gene: TRBV4-1; D gene: -; clone size: few; CDR3 protein: CASSQGIDLKLRQFF; CDR3 DNA: TGCGCCAGCAGCCAAGGGATTGACCTAAAATTGAGGCAGTTCTTC
J gene: TRBJ2-2; V gene: TRBV2; D gene: TRBD2; clone size: -; CDR3 protein: CASSQLAGANTGELFF; CDR3 DNA: TGTGCCAGCAGCCAGCTAGCGGGGGCTAACACCGGGGAGCTGTTTTTT
J gene: TRBJ1-1; V gene: TRBV7-6; D gene: TRBD1; clone size: few; CDR3 protein: CASSLAGQGAFTEAFF; CDR3 DNA: TGTGCCAGCAGCTTAGCAGGACAGGGGGCTTTCACTGAAGCTTTCTTT
J gene: TRBJ2-5; V gene: TRBV11-2; D gene: -; clone size: few; CDR3 protein: CASSLGAGVETQYF; CDR3 DNA: TGTGCCAGCAGCTTAGGGGCAGGGGTTGAGACCCAGTACTTC
J gene: TRBJ1-1; V gene: TRBV2; D gene: -; clone size: -; CDR3 protein: CASSGRRTMNTEAFF; CDR3 DNA: TGTGCCAGCAGCGGCAGGCGTACAATGAACACTGAAGCTTTCTTT
J gene: TRBJ2-1; V gene: TRBV15; D gene: TRBD2; clone size: -; CDR3 protein: CATSSTSGFYNEQFF; CDR3 DNA: TGTGCCACCAGCTCGACTAGCGGATTTTACAATGAGCAGTTCTTC
J gene: TRBJ2-5; V gene: TRBV20-1; D gene: -; clone size: -; CDR3 protein: CSANIRGQETQYF; CDR3 DNA: TGCAGTGCTAACATCCGGGGCCAAGAGACCCAGTACTTC
J gene: TRBJ2-5; V gene: TRBV3-1; D gene: -; clone size: -; CDR3 protein: CASSQDGSGRSQYF; CDR3 DNA: TGTGCCAGCAGCCAAGATGGTTCGGGGCGATCCCAGTACTTC
J gene: TRBJ2-7; V gene: TRBV7-8; D gene: TRBD2; clone size: -; CDR3 protein: CASSGDTAGEGYEQYF; CDR3 DNA: TGTGCCAGCAGCGGAGATACAGCGGGAGAGGGCTACGAGCAGTACTTC
J gene: TRBJ1-5; V gene: TRBV12-3/TRBV12-4; D gene: -; clone size: -; CDR3 protein: CASSFGGRQPQHF; CDR3 DNA: TGTGCCAGCAGTTTTGGGGGCCGTCAGCCCCAGCATTTT
J gene: TRBJ2-3; V gene: TRBV20-1; D gene: TRBD2; clone size: few; CDR3 protein: CSARAGTSLGTDTQYF; CDR3 DNA: TGCAGTGCTAGGGCCGGGACTAGCTTGGGCACAGATACGCAGTATTTT
J gene: TRBJ1-2; V gene: TRBV27; D gene: -; clone size: -; CDR3 protein: CASRSNLQVASGGYTF; CDR3 DNA: TGTGCCAGCAGGTCTAACCTCCAGGTGGCGTCGGGTGGCTACACCTTC
J gene: TRBJ2-3; V gene: TRBV11-2; D gene: -; clone size: -; CDR3 protein: CASSLDFFGPTGPTDTQYF; CDR3 DNA: TGTGCCAGCAGCTTAGATTTTTTCGGGCCTACGGGCCCCACAGATACGCAGTATTTT
J gene: TRBJ2-1; V gene: TRBV15; D gene: -; clone size: few; CDR3 protein: CATSRDPSSGEQFF; CDR3 DNA: TGTGCCACCAGCAGGGACCCTTCAAGTGGTGAGCAGTTCTTC
J gene: TRBJ1-2; V gene: TRBV13; D gene: TRBD1; clone size: -; CDR3 protein: CASGQGKTLEGYTF; CDR3 DNA: TGTGCCAGCGGACAGGGGAAAACCCTGGAGGGCTACACCTTC